A selection of T cell receptor beta chains follows, all from one sample in a study of blood T cell repertoires in COVID-19. Clones were read by immunoSEQ multiplex PCR, and TCRdb kept only the in-frame ones, dropping some. The table lists around 200,000 clones, more than 70% of them singletons. The specimen sequenced was peripheral blood. The receptors come from an elderly woman with active or convalescent COVID-19. The CDR3 runs from the conserved cysteine through the conserved F or W. The D gene is left open where the match is weak. A clone size is listed for some rows: how often the clone was seen (once, few, many), or a class if it is expanded.

D,size,J,V,DNA,CDR3
TRBD1,-,TRBJ2-7,TRBV5-1,TGCGCCAGCAGCTCAGGACAGGGTAGGGACGAGCAGTACTTC,CASSSGQGRDEQYF
TRBD1,-,TRBJ1-1,TRBV5-1,TGCGCCAGCAGCTACCAACAGGGGGCGGTCACTGAAGCTTTCTTT,CASSYQQGAVTEAFF
TRBD1,-,TRBJ1-4,TRBV18,TGTGCCAGCTCACAGGACAGGGGGAAGCCCACTAATGAAAAACTGTTTTTT,CASSQDRGKPTNEKLFF
-,once,TRBJ1-1,TRBV5-4,TGTGCCAGCAGACAGAGCACAGGGAACACTGAAGCTTTCTTT,CASRQSTGNTEAFF
-,-,TRBJ2-3,TRBV29-1,TGCAGCGTTGAAGATAGTACAGATACGCAGTATTTT,CSVEDSTDTQYF
-,-,TRBJ1-1,TRBV20-1,TGCAGTGCTAGTTTTGGGGGCGTTAACACTGAAGCTTTCTTT,CSASFGGVNTEAFF
TRBD2,-,TRBJ2-7,TRBV12-3/TRBV12-4,TGTGCCAGCAGGTCGGGGGGATACGAGCAGTACTTC,CASRSGGYEQYF
-,-,TRBJ2-3,TRBV7-2,TGTGCCAGCAGCTTGATTGGGGGGTTAGATACGCAGTATTTT,CASSLIGGLDTQYF
TRBD1,-,TRBJ1-6,TRBV6-4,TGTGCCAGCAGGCGGACAGGAGCTTATAATTCACCCCTCCACTTT,CASRRTGAYNSPLHF
-,-,TRBJ1-1,TRBV15,TGTGCCACCAGCACGAGTATGACAGGGAACACTGAAGCTTTCTTT,CATSTSMTGNTEAFF
-,few,TRBJ1-5,TRBV6-1,TGTGCCAGCAGTGAAACACACGGGTGGGGCTCTAGCAATCAGCCCCAGCATTTT,CASSETHGWGSSNQPQHF
-,-,TRBJ1-5,TRBV6-1,TGTGCCAGCAGTGAAAATCTGGTCGGGAGCAATCAGCCCCAGCATTTT,CASSENLVGSNQPQHF
-,-,TRBJ1-2,TRBV5-4,TGTGCCAGCAGCTTGGACAGGGTGTTGCTTGGCTACACCTTC,CASSLDRVLLGYTF
TRBD1,-,TRBJ2-1,TRBV3-1/TRBV3-2,TGTGCCAGCAGGCACACAGGGGTCTCCTACAATGAGCAGTTCTTC,CASRHTGVSYNEQFF
-,-,TRBJ2-1,TRBV7-9,TGTGCCAGCAGCTTAGAGGGGGGGCCAGACAATGAGCAGTTCTTC,CASSLEGGPDNEQFF
-,-,TRBJ2-5,TRBV9,TGTGCCAGCAGCGTGGCCCGGGGGCAAGAGACCCAGTACTTC,CASSVARGQETQYF
-,-,TRBJ1-5,TRBV12-3/TRBV12-4,TGTGCCAGCAGTTTTAACCAGCAGCCCCAGCATTTT,CASSFNQQPQHF
-,-,TRBJ1-2,TRBV27,TGTGCCAGCAGTTTAAATAGTCGGGGGGGCTACACCTTC,CASSLNSRGGYTF
TRBD1,-,TRBJ1-5,TRBV5-1,TGCGCCAGCAGCCTGACAGGGGGCGAAGTAACGCCCCAGCATTTT,CASSLTGGEVTPQHF
-,-,TRBJ2-2,TRBV7-2,TGTGCCAGCAGCCCGAGGGCAAAGAACACCGGGGAGCTGTTTTTT,CASSPRAKNTGELFF
-,-,TRBJ2-7,TRBV5-1,TGCGCCAGCAGCTTGGCCGGGGGTCCGTCTCTATTAAACTACGAGCAGTACTTC,CASSLAGGPSLLNYEQYF
TRBD1,-,TRBJ1-1,TRBV3-1/TRBV3-2,TGTGCCAGCTGCGGGACAGGGGGCGCTGAAGCTTTCTTT,CASCGTGGAEAFF
-,-,TRBJ2-2,TRBV5-1,TGCGCCAGCAGCTTGAGCAGGTCGAACACCGGGGAGCTGTTTTTT,CASSLSRSNTGELFF
-,once,TRBJ1-1,TRBV7-9,TGTGCCAGCAGCCCCCCCAAGCGGAACACTGAAGCTTTCTTT,CASSPPKRNTEAFF
TRBD1,-,TRBJ1-5,TRBV4-2,TGTGCCAGCAGCCTGCGGACAGGGGCGACCAATCAGCCCCAGCATTTT,CASSLRTGATNQPQHF
TRBD1,-,TRBJ2-7,TRBV30,TGTGCCTGGAGTTTCCGGGACAGGGTCTACGAGCAGTACTTC,CAWSFRDRVYEQYF
TRBD2,-,TRBJ2-1,TRBV13,TGTGCCAGCAGCCTTCGGACTAGCGGGGGGACTGACAATGAGCAGTTCTTC,CASSLRTSGGTDNEQFF
-,once,TRBJ2-3,TRBV5-5,TGTGCCAGCAGCTTATTGGGGCCTAGGGTAGGAGATACGCAGTATTTT,CASSLLGPRVGDTQYF
TRBD1,-,TRBJ1-1,TRBV28,TGTGCCAGCAGAAATACAGGGGTCTTCTCTGAAGCTTTCTTT,CASRNTGVFSEAFF
TRBD1,few,TRBJ2-7,TRBV18,TGTGCCAGCGCAGGACAGGGGGCCTACGAGCAGTACTTC,CASAGQGAYEQYF
-,-,TRBJ2-2,TRBV5-1,TGCGCCAGCAGCGCAGGACAGACTCACACCGGGGAGCTGTTTTTT,CASSAGQTHTGELFF
-,-,TRBJ2-2,TRBV28,TGTGCCAGCACCCCTGACAGTGCGAACACCGGGGAGCTGTTTTTT,CASTPDSANTGELFF
TRBD1,-,TRBJ1-5,TRBV3-1/TRBV3-2,TGTGCCAGCAGCCAAGACTTCCCCGGGGACAGGGGGCTGTGGATGCGCAATCAGCCCCAGCATTTT,CASSQDFPGDRGLWMRNQPQHF
-,-,TRBJ2-4,TRBV11-2,TGTGCCAGCAGCCTGACTTCAATCGTAGCCAAAAACATTCAGTACTTC,CASSLTSIVAKNIQYF
TRBD2,-,TRBJ2-3,TRBV19,TGTGCCAGTACTTGGACTAGCGGGGGGTCCGATACGCAGTATTTT,CASTWTSGGSDTQYF
-,-,TRBJ1-3,TRBV9,TGTGCCAGCAGCGTAGCTGGCAGCGCCTCTGGAAACACCATATATTTT,CASSVAGSASGNTIYF
TRBD1,-,TRBJ1-4,TRBV18,TGTGCCAGCTCACCAGAGATTCCGGGGACAGCCAGTACCGGTGGGTTTTTT,CASSPEIPGTASTGGFF
-,-,TRBJ1-1,TRBV5-1,TGCGCCAGCAGTCCCTGGACAGAAAACACTGAAGCTTTCTTT,CASSPWTENTEAFF
-,once,TRBJ1-1,TRBV30,TGTGCCTGGACCCCGGACGGCGGAAAGGGGACTGAAGCTTTCTTT,CAWTPDGGKGTEAFF
TRBD2,once,TRBJ2-7,TRBV5-5,TGTGCCAGCAATCGACTGACTAGCGGGGTGTACGAGCAGTACTTC,CASNRLTSGVYEQYF
-,-,TRBJ1-2,TRBV7-9,TGTGCCAGCAGCCCAGACGGGGGGCACTACTATGGCTACACCTTC,CASSPDGGHYYGYTF
TRBD2,-,TRBJ2-5,TRBV5-1,TGCGCCAGCATGCGGGGGGACCAAGAGACCCAGTACTTC,CASMRGDQETQYF
TRBD1,-,TRBJ1-1,TRBV28,TGTGCCAGCAGTCCCGGAGGACAGGGGGCGACTGAAGCTTTCTTT,CASSPGGQGATEAFF
-,-,TRBJ1-5,TRBV23-1,TGCGCCAGCAGTCAAGTGGCCATACAGCCCCAGCATTTT,CASSQVAIQPQHF
TRBD1,-,TRBJ2-3,TRBV5-5,TGTGCCAGCAGCTTTACAGGGGGCACAGATACGCAGTATTTT,CASSFTGGTDTQYF
-,-,TRBJ1-2,TRBV5-4,TGTGCCAGCAGCCCCGGGGTCTATGGCTACACCTTC,CASSPGVYGYTF
-,-,TRBJ1-2,TRBV28,TGTGCCAGCAAGGGGGGGGGTAGTCACTATGGCTACACCTTC,CASKGGGSHYGYTF
TRBD1,-,TRBJ1-1,TRBV5-1,TGCGCCAGCAGCTTGGGGATAGACAGGGGGACTGAAGCTTTCTTT,CASSLGIDRGTEAFF
-,-,TRBJ2-1,TRBV15,TGTGCCACCCGGAGCCACCCGACCAATGAGCAGTTCTTC,CATRSHPTNEQFF
TRBD1,-,TRBJ1-2,TRBV28,TGTGCCAGCAGTCGCCGACAGGGTGATCTCGAGGGCTACACCTTC,CASSRRQGDLEGYTF